This record looks at one T cell receptor beta chain sequence and its context. V lost 1 base and J lost 4, with 4 bases in between. The CDR3 length is 13 residues. Germline CDR1 and CDR2: MNHNS and SASEGT. This sample was taken from a study of cytomegalovirus exposure and HLA in healthy donors. Only in-frame clones appear in the TCRdb table, and some are missing; sequencing was by immunoSEQ multiplex PCR. The sample lists around 260,000 clones; 90% were seen once. The sequenced material came from PBMCs. The genes are TRBV6-1 and TRBJ2-2; D gene ambiguous. The receptor was derived from a woman aged 25 to 39 in good health and CMV-seronegative. DNA for the CDR3: TGTGCCAGCAGTGAAGGCCGCACCGGGGAGCTGTTTTTT. This translates into CASSEGRTGELFF.